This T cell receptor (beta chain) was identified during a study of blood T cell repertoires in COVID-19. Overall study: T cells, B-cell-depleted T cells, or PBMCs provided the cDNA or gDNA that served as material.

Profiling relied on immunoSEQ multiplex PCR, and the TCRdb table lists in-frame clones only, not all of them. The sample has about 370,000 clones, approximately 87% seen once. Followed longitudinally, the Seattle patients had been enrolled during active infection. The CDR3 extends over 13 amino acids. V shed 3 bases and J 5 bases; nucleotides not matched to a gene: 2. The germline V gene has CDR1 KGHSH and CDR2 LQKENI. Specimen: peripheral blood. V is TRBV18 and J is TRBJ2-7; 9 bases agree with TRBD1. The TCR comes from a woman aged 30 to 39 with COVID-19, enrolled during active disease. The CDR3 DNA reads TGTGCCAGCTCACCTGGGACAGGGCACGAGCAGTACTTC. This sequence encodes CASSPGTGHEQYF.